These 23 T cell receptor beta chains originate from one sample sequenced in a study of cytomegalovirus exposure and HLA in healthy donors. The primer mix had 60 Vbeta and 13 Jbeta primers. The protocol was immunoSEQ multiplex PCR, while the TCRdb copy is restricted to in-frame clones and leaves out a portion. This table holds about 40,000 clones, 60% to 70% found once. Sample: PBMCs. All receptors come from a man aged 40-50 years in good health and CMV-seronegative.

This clone has just a few counts. The V call is TRBV7-9, the J call TRBJ2-2, with 10 bases aligning to TRBD1. With 5 bases clipped from V and 3 bases from J, the junction kept 3 bases outside the gene matches. The CDR3 extends over 15 amino acids. CDR1 and CDR2 (germline): SEHNR, FQNEAQ (reference sequence). CDR3 residues: CASSPGTGDTGELFF. In DNA form, the CDR3 reads TGTGCCAGCAGCCCCGGGACAGGGGACACCGGGGAGCTGTTTTTT.

The J gene is TRBJ1-1, the V gene TRBV6-5, with TRBD1 identical over 9 bases. Germline V gene sequence: CDR1 MNHEY, CDR2 SVGAGI. This CDR3 spans 16 amino acids. Unmatched junction bases numbered 10, after V lost 2 bases and J lost 6 bases. The CDR3 sequence is CASSYPPGQGPAEAFF. CDR3 nucleotides: TGTGCCAGCAGTTACCCCCCGGGACAGGGACCGGCTGAAGCTTTCTTT.

This chain connects TRBV10-3 to TRBJ1-6; D perhaps matches TRBD1 (6 bases). V shed 4 bases and J shed 10 bases, with 11 bases lying between them. The germline V gene encodes CDR1 ENHRY and CDR2 SYGVKD. CDR3 size: 13 residues. The CDR3 DNA reads as TGTGCCATCAGTGGGACAGAAAGATCACCCCTCCACTTT. This gives the protein CAISGTERSPLHF.

The rearrangement joins TRBV6-1 to TRBJ1-4; 9 bases match TRBD1. The CDR3 spans 14 residues. Trimming at V came to 5 bases and at J to 5 bases, leaving 3 bases not matched to a gene. Germline-derived CDR1 and CDR2 are MNHNS and SASEGT. CDR3 protein: CASSHGQGNEKLFF. DNA of the CDR3: TGTGCCAGCAGTCACGGACAGGGGAATGAAAAACTGTTTTTT.

The sample holds a few counts of this clone. This rearrangement joins TRBV6-4 to TRBJ2-1, with 7 bases fitting TRBD1. Germline V gene lookup returns CDR1 MRHNA and CDR2 SNTAGT. The CDR3 loop spans 17 amino acids. The V segment lost 2 bases and the J segment 0 bases; nucleotides outside the gene matches: 7. CDR3 sequence reads: CASSDGSTGNSYNEQFF. CDR3 DNA: TGTGCCAGCAGTGACGGTTCGACAGGGAACTCCTACAATGAGCAGTTCTTC.

The V and J genes are TRBV6-1 and TRBJ1-6, with 9 bases aligning to TRBD1. The ends lost 4 bases at V and 7 bases at J; junction bases unmatched: 5. The CDR3 is 15 residues long. Looked up from germline, CDR1 is MNHNS and CDR2 is SASEGT. CDR3 nucleotide sequence: TGTGCCAGCAGTGCCTCGGGACAGGGAAATTCACCCCTCCACTTT. Translation: CASSASGQGNSPLHF.

J is TRBJ1-2 and V is TRBV6-1, with TRBD1 matching over 8 bases. The V segment lost 3 bases and the J segment 6 bases; nucleotides outside the gene matches: 3. The germline CDR1 and CDR2 sequences are MNHNS and SASEGT. The CDR3 is made up of 13 amino acids. The CDR3 nucleotides are TGTGCCAGCAGTGAGACAGGGGTGGATGGCTACACCTTC. It specifies CASSETGVDGYTF.

This chain links TRBV30 with TRBJ2-7, with 7 bases that match TRBD1. The trim removed 4 bases at V and 1 base at J, leaving 7 bases unmatched. This CDR3 has 14 amino acids. The V gene's germline CDR1 is GTSNPN and CDR2 SVGIG (reference sequence). The CDR3 DNA reads as TGTGCCTGGAACACCGGGACAGCATCCTACGAGCAGTACTTC. This codes for CAWNTGTASYEQYF.

The chain joins TRBV4-1 to TRBJ1-5; D call uncertain. Trimming took 1 base from V and 4 from J, leaving 5 bases between them. CDR1 and CDR2 (germline): MGHRA, YSYEKL. CDR3 length equals 13 residues. The CDR3: CASSQGANQPQHF. DNA for the CDR3: TGCGCCAGCAGCCAAGGGGCTAATCAGCCCCAGCATTTT.

In its sample, this clone was seen once. The chain has TRBV7-8 and TRBJ2-7, with TRBD1 matching 9 bases. V was pared by 5 bases and J by 2 bases, with 10 bases of the junction left unmatched. Germline V gene sequence: CDR1 SGHVS, CDR2 FQNEAQ. The CDR3 is made up of 16 amino acids. The CDR3 DNA is TGTGCCAGCAGCCACCGTTCACAGGGGGCTACCTACGAGCAGTACTTC. This codes for CASSHRSQGATYEQYF.

This clone was seen a few times. The rearrangement uses TRBV20-1 and TRBJ2-1; D is unresolved. V lost 2 bases to trimming and J lost 9 bases, with 8 bases between them. The CDR3 length is 11 residues. The germline gives CDR1 DFQATT, CDR2 SNEGSKA (reference sequence). CDR3 in DNA: TGCAGTGCTAGACCCTCGGGTGAGCAGTTCTTC. This translates into CSARPSGEQFF.

As regards this clone: At one end, the junction sequence differs from germline, possibly due to a read error. The genes are TRBV9 and TRBJ2-1; 13 nucleotides line up with TRBD2. The CDR3 runs to 15 residues. Germline V gives CDR1 SGDLS, CDR2 YYNGEE. In nucleotides, the CDR3 is TGTACCAGCAGCGCGGGACTAGCGGGGTACAATGAGCAGTTCTTC. Translation gives CTSSAGLAGYNEQFF.

CDR3 loop: CSVSGQGSNQPQHF. The DNA of the CDR3 is TGCAGCGTTTCGGGACAGGGGAGCAATCAGCCCCAGCATTTT. The chain joins TRBV29-1 to TRBJ1-5, with TRBD1 matching over 10 bases. V gave up 5 bases and J gave up 1 base; unmatched junction bases: 2. Per the germline V gene, CDR1 is SQVTM and CDR2 is ANQGSEA. The CDR3 has 14 residues.

This clone was found once. The genes are TRBV18 and TRBJ1-3, with a weak D call TRBD1 (6 bases). CDR3 length: 15 residues. V gave up 6 bases and J gave up 4 bases, with 16 bases separating them. The germline gives CDR1 KGHSH, CDR2 LQKENI. CDR3 sequence reads: CASSRRGASGNTIYF. In DNA, the CDR3 is TGTGCCAGCTCCCGCCGGGGGGCTTCAGGAAACACCATATATTTT.

CDR3 residues: CATSAGTGGTYEQYF. CDR3 in DNA: TGTGCCACCTCCGCTGGGACAGGGGGAACCTACGAGCAGTACTTC. The gene calls are TRBV6-5 and TRBJ2-7; 11 bases fit TRBD1. The CDR3 runs 15 residues. Per germline, CDR1 MNHEY and CDR2 SVGAGI. V lost 10 bases and J lost 2; bases outside the gene matches: 10.

The V call is TRBV5-6, the J call TRBJ1-1; D is unresolved. CDR1 is SGHDT and CDR2 is YYEEEE in the germline V gene. Trimming shortened V by 2 bases and J by 11 bases, and 10 bases separated the two germline ends. The CDR3 runs to 11 residues. In nucleotides, the CDR3 is TGTGCCAGCAGCTTTGGCGGATCGGCTTTCTTT. Its protein is CASSFGGSAFF.

The chain's CDR3 is CSVVPRDNNEQFF. CDR3 sequence (DNA): TGCAGCGTTGTACCCAGGGATAACAATGAGCAGTTCTTC. The V call is TRBV29-1, the J call TRBJ2-1; possibly TRBD1 for D (5 bases). The CDR3 is 13 amino acids. Germline V gene data show CDR1 as SQVTM and CDR2 as ANQGSEA. The ends were cut back, 4 bases at V and 5 bases at J, with 12 bases in the middle.

This clone was seen a few times. The chain uses TRBV5-1 and TRBJ2-3; 7 bases are shared with TRBD1. The V and J ends lost 0 bases and 2 bases, in that order; junction bases with no gene match: 3. Germline V gene data show CDR1 as SGHRS and CDR2 as YFSETQ. The CDR3 has 15 amino acids. Here the CDR3 reads CASSLGGQPTDTQYF. The CDR3 nucleotides are TGCGCCAGCAGCTTGGGGGGACAGCCCACAGATACGCAGTATTTT.

This clone was seen a single time. The chain couples TRBV10-3 to TRBJ2-3; the D gene is possibly TRBD1 (6 bases). V lost 0 bases and J 2 bases, leaving 12 bases between the germline ends. The germline V gene has CDR1 ENHRY and CDR2 SYGVKD. This CDR3 has 16 residues. The CDR3: CAISESRTAPTDTQYF. For the CDR3, the DNA is TGTGCCATCAGTGAGTCCCGGACAGCACCCACAGATACGCAGTATTTT.

The chain has TRBV11-2 and TRBJ1-2; no clear D. Trimming cost V 5 bases and J 8 bases, with 21 bases left between them. The CDR3 contains 15 residues. CDR1 and CDR2 from the germline V gene are SGHAT and FQNNGV. CDR3 nucleotide sequence: TGTGCCAGCAGCCAAACGGGGTCAACGGTATCCGGCTACACCTTC. Amino acid sequence: CASSQTGSTVSGYTF.

The chain combines TRBV9 with TRBJ2-7; TRBD2 aligns across 8 bases. The V gene's germline CDR1 is SGDLS and CDR2 YYNGEE. V was clipped by 4 bases and J by 1 base; unmatched bases: 7. The CDR3 loop spans 15 amino acids. The CDR3, as DNA: TGTGCCAGCAGCCCCGGGGGGGGAGTGTCCTACGAGCAGTACTTC. Protein: CASSPGGGVSYEQYF.

The V gene is TRBV7-7, the J gene TRBJ2-2, with 10 bases identical to TRBD1. This CDR3 has 12 amino acids. CDR1 and CDR2 (germline): SSHAT, FNYEAQ (reference sequence). CDR3 nucleotide sequence: TGTGCAATAGGGACAGGGGCCGGGGAGCTGTTTTTT. It specifies CAIGTGAGELFF.

This clone showed up just a few times. The gene calls are TRBV6-5 and TRBJ1-1; D is undetermined. The V gene's germline CDR1 is MNHEY and CDR2 SVGAGI. V was pared by 2 bases and J by 7 bases, with 8 bases between. The CDR3 loop spans 12 amino acids. CDR3 protein: CASSYPGDEAFF. CDR3 DNA sequence: TGTGCCAGCAGTTACCCGGGTGATGAAGCTTTCTTT.